Sequencing of this T cell receptor (beta chain) was carried out in a study of shared clonotypes between healthy human individuals. Study-level information: Three plates each covered CD4 naive and memory; CD8 naive two, CD8 memory one. Study-level points and caveats: The study found roughly 5% of naive CD4 clonotypes shared across several donors. Specimens sampled were limited to blood, with tissue repertoires likely differing.

The table came from immunoSEQ multiplex PCR; TCRdb's copy has only in-frame clones and leaves some out. This sample carries approximately 2,000,000 clones, 80% to 95% of them seen once, and the ten largest clones take about 0.36%. Germline V gene sequence: CDR1 LNHDA, CDR2 SQIVND (reference sequence). V was trimmed by 6 bases and J by 1 base, leaving 18 bases between them. This CDR3 has 16 residues. On this clone itself: Antigen: not known.

The healthy adult donors were HIV-negative and reported no recent acute infections or vaccinations. Sequenced: naive CD4+ T cells from PBMCs. Subset of the sample: CD45RA+ positively selected. The source of this sequence is a man aged 18 to 30 in good health. Some clones in this sample may be carry-over from other donors' samples. The chain joins TRBV19 to TRBJ1-1, with D possibly TRBD1 on 5 matching bases. The CDR3 protein is CASRSGRFMANTEAFF. CDR3 coding DNA: TGTGCCAGTAGGTCAGGGCGGTTTATGGCGAACACTGAAGCTTTCTTT.